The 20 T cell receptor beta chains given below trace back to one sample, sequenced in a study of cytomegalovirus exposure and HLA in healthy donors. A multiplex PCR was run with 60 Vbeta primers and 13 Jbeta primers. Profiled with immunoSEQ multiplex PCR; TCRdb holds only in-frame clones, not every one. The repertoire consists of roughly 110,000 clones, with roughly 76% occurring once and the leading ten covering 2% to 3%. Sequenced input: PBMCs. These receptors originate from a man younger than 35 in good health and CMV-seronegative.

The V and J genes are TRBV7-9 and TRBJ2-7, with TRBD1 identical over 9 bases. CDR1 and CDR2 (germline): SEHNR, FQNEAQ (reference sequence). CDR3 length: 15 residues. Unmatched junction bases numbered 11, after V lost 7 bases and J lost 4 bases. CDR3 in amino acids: CASKTIGQGKYEQYF. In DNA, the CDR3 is TGTGCCAGCAAAACTATAGGACAGGGGAAATACGAGCAGTACTTC.

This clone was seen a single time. CDR3: CASSTGGSSYEQYF. The CDR3 region has the DNA TGTGCCAGCAGCACTGGAGGTAGCTCCTACGAGCAGTACTTC. The J gene is TRBJ2-7, the V gene TRBV5-4; D is perhaps TRBD2 (5 bases). The CDR3 length is 14 residues. Trimming took 4 bases from V and 0 from J, leaving 11 bases between them. Germline V gene data show CDR1 as SGHNT and CDR2 as YYREEE (reference sequence).

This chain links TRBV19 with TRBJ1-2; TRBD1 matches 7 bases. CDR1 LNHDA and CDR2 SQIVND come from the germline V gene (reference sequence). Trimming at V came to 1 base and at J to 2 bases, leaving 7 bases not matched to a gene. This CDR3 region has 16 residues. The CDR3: CASSIGQGRGNYGYTF. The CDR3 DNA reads TGTGCCAGTAGTATAGGACAGGGAAGAGGAAACTATGGCTACACCTTC.

CDR3 region: CASSLNTGGRNTEAFF. DNA for the CDR3: TGTGCCAGCAGCTTAAACACAGGGGGCCGGAACACTGAAGCTTTCTTT. The chain uses TRBV5-6 and TRBJ1-1; the match to TRBD1 covers 9 bases. The V gene end was trimmed by 2 bases and the J gene end by 1 base; junction bases not matched to a gene: 6. The CDR3 is 16 amino acids. Per the germline V gene, CDR1 is SGHDT and CDR2 is YYEEEE.

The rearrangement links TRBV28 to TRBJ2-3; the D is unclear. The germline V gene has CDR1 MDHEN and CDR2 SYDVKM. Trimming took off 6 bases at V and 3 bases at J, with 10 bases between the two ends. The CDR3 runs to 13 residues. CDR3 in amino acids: CASSFPFTDTQYF. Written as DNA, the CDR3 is TGTGCCAGCAGCTTCCCTTTTACAGATACGCAGTATTTT.

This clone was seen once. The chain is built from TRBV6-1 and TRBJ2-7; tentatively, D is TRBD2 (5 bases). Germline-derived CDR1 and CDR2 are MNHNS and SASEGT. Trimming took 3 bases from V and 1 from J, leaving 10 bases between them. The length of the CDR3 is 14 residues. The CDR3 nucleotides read TGTGCCAGCAGTGATGGAGGAAAATCCTACGAGCAGTACTTC. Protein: CASSDGGKSYEQYF.

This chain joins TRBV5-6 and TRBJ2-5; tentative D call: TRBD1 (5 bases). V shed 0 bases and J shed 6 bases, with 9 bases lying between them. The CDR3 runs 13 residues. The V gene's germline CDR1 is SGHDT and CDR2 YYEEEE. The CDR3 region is CASSLGQGKTQYF. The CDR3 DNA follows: TGTGCCAGCAGCTTGGGGCAGGGAAAGACCCAGTACTTC.

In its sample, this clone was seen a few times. DNA of the CDR3: TGTGCCAGCAGTCCCCGTGCAGTAAGGCGGGGGGCGAACACAGATACGCAGTATTTT. This translates into CASSPRAVRRGANTDTQYF. The V and J genes are TRBV27 and TRBJ2-3, with 8 bases matching TRBD2. CDR1 and CDR2 from the germline V gene are MNHEY and SMNVEV (reference sequence). Trimming took 5 bases from V and 2 from J; bases not matched to a gene: 18. The CDR3 loop spans 19 amino acids.

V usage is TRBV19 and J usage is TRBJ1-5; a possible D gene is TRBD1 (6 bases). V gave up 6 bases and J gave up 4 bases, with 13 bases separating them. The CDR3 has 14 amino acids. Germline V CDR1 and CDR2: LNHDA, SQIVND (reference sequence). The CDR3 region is CASSQGRGNQPQHF. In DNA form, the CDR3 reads TGTGCCAGTAGCCAGGGGAGGGGGAATCAGCCCCAGCATTTT.

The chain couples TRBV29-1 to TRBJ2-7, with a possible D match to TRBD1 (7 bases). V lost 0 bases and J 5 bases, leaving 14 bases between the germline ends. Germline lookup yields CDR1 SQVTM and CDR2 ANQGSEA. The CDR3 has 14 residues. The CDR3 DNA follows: TGCAGCGTTGAAGATAGGGGCAGGGGGGACGAGCAGTACTTC. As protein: CSVEDRGRGDEQYF.

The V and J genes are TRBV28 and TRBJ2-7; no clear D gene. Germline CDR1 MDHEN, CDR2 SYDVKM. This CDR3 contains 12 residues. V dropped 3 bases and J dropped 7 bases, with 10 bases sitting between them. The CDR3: CASSFSSWEQYF. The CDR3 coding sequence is TGTGCCAGCAGTTTTAGTTCGTGGGAGCAGTACTTC. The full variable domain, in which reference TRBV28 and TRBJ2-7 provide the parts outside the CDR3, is DVKVTQSSRYLVKRTGEKVFLECVQDMDHENMFWYRQDPGLGLRLIYFSYDVKMKEKGDIPEGYSVSREKKERFSLILESASTNQTSMYLCASSFSSWEQYFGPGTRLTVT.

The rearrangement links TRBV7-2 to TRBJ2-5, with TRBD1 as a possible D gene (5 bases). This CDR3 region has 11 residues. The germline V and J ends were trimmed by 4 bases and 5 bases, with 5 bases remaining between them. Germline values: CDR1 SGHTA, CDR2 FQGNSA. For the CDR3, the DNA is TGTGCCAGCAGCTCAGGGGAGACCCAGTACTTC. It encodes CASSSGETQYF.

Here the CDR3 DNA reads TGTGCCACCAGCAGAGGGGACTCTGCCCTAACAGATACGCAGTATTTT. Amino acids: CATSRGDSALTDTQYF. The rearrangement links TRBV15 to TRBJ2-3, with a tentative D call TRBD2 (6 bases). This CDR3 contains 16 residues. The germline V gene has CDR1 LNHNV and CDR2 YYDKDF (reference sequence). Trimming stripped 1 base from V and 3 bases from J, with 14 bases between.

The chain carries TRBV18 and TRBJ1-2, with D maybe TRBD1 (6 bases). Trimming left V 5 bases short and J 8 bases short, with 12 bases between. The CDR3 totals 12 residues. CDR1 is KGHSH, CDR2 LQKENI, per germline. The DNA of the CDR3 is TGTGCCAGCTCAAAGACAGGCGCCGGCTACACCTTC. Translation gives CASSKTGAGYTF.

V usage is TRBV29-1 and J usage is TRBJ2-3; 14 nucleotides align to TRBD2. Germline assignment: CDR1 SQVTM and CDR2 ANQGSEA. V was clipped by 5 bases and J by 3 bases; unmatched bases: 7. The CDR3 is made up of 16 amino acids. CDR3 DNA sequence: TGCAGCGTTTCCCAGACTAGCGGGGGGGCTACAGATACGCAGTATTTT. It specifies CSVSQTSGGATDTQYF.

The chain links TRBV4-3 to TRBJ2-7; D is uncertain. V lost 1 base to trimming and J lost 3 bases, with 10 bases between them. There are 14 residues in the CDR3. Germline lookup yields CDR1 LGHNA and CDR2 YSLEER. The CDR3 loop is CASSQGAGFYEQYF. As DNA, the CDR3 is TGCGCCAGCAGCCAAGGGGCAGGCTTCTACGAGCAGTACTTC.

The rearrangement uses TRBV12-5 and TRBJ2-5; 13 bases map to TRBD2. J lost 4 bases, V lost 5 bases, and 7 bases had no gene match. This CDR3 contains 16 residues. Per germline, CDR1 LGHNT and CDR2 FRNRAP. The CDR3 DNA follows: TGTGCTAGTGGTAGCACTAGCGGGGGGGCCCTAGAGACCCAGTACTTC. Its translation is CASGSTSGGALETQYF.

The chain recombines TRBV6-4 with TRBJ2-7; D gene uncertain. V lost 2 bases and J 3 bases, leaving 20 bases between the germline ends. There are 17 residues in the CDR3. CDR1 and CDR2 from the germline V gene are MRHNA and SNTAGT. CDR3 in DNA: TGTGCCAGCAGTGACCATAAGCCCGACATAGAAGACTACGAGCAGTACTTC. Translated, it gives CASSDHKPDIEDYEQYF.

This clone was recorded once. The CDR3 is CASSTDSDTGELFF. CDR3 nucleotides: TGTGCCAGCAGCACAGACAGTGACACCGGGGAGCTGTTTTTT. J is TRBJ2-2 and V is TRBV7-3; D possibly corresponds to TRBD1 (5 bases). The length of the CDR3 is 14 residues. CDR1 is SGHTA and CDR2 is FQGTGA in the germline V gene. V was cut by 5 bases and J by 3 bases, with 10 bases left in between. Based on the CDR3 plus reference TRBV7-3 and TRBJ2-2, the full variable domain is GAGVSQTPSNKVTEKGKYVELRCDPISGHTALYWYRQSLGQGPEFLIYFQGTGAADDSGLPNDRFFAVRPEGSVSTLKIQRTERGDSAVYLCASSTDSDTGELFFGEGSRLTVL.

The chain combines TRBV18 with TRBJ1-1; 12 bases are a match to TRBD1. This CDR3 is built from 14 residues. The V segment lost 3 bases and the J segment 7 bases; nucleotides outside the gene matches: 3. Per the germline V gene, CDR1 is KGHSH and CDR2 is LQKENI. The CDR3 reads CASSPGTGGGEAFF. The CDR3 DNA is TGTGCCAGCTCACCCGGGACAGGGGGCGGTGAAGCTTTCTTT.